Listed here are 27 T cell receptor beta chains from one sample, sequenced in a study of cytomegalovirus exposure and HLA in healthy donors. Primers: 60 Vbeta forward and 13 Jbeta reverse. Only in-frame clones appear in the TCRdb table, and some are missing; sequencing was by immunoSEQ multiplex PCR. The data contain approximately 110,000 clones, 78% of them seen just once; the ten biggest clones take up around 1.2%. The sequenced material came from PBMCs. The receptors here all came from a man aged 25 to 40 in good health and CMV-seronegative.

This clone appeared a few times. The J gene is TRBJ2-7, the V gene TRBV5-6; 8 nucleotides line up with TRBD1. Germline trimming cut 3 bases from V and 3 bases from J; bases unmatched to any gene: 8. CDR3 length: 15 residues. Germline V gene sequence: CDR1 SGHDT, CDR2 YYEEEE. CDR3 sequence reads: CASSSSTGDHYEQYF. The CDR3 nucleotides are TGTGCCAGCAGCTCGTCGACAGGGGACCACTACGAGCAGTACTTC.

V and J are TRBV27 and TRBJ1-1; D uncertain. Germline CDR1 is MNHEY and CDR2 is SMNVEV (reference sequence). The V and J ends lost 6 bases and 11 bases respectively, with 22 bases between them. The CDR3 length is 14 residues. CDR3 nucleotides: TGTGCCAGCAGACCCGTCGGAGGGAGTGTGTATGCTTTCTTT. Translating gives CASRPVGGSVYAFF.

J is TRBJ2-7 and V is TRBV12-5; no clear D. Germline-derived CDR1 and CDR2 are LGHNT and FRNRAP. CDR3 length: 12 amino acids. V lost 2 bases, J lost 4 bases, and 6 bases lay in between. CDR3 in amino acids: CASGLTFYEQYF. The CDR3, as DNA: TGTGCTAGTGGTTTGACTTTTTACGAGCAGTACTTC.

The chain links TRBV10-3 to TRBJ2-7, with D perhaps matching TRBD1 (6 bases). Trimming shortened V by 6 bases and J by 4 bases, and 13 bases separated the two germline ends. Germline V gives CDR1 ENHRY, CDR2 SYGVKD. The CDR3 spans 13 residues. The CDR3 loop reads CAIRRTDSYEQYF. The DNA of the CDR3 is TGTGCCATCAGGAGGACAGACTCTTACGAGCAGTACTTC.

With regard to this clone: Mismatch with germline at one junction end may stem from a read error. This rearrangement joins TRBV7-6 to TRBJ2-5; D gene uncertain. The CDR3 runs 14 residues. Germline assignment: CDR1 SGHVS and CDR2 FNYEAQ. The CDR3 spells CASSLVRNQETQYF. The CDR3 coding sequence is TGTGCCAGCAGCTTAGTCCGCAACCAGGAGACCCAGTACTTC.

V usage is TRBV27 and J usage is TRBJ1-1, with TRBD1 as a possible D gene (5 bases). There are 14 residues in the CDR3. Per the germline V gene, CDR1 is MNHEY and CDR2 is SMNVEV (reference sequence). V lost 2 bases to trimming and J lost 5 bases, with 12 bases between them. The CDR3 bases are TGTGCCAGCAGTTTAATCGCAGGGCGGACTGAAGCTTTCTTT. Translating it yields CASSLIAGRTEAFF.

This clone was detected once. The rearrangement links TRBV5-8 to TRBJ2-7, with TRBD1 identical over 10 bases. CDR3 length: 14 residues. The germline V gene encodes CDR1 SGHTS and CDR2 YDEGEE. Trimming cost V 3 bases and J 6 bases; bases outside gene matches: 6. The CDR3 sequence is CASSWGDRGGEQYF. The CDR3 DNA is TGTGCCAGCAGCTGGGGGGACAGGGGAGGCGAGCAGTACTTC.

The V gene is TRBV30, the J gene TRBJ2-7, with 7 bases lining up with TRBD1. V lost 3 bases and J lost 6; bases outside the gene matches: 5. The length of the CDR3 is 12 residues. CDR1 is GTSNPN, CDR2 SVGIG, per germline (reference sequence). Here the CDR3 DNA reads TGTGCCTGGAGAGACAGGGAATCCGAGCAGTACTTC. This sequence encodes CAWRDRESEQYF.

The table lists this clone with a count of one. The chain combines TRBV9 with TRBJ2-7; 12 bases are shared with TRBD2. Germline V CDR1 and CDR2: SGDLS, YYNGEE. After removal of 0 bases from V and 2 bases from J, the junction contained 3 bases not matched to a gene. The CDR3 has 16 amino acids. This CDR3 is CASSVGGLAGTYEQYF. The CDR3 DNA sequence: TGTGCCAGCAGCGTAGGCGGACTAGCGGGGACCTACGAGCAGTACTTC.

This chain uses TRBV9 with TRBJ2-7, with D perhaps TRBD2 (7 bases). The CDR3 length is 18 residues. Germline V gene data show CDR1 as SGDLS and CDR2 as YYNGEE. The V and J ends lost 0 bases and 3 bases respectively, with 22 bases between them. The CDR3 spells CASSVGLRGGGSNYEQYF. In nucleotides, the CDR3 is TGTGCCAGCAGCGTAGGACTTCGGGGAGGGGGATCAAACTACGAGCAGTACTTC.

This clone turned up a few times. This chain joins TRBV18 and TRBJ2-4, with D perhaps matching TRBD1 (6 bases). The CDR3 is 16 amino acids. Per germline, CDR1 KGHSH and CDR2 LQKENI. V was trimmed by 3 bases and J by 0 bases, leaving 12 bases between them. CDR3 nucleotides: TGTGCCAGCTCACCTCCCGGGACAACAGCCAAAAACATTCAGTACTTC. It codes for CASSPPGTTAKNIQYF.

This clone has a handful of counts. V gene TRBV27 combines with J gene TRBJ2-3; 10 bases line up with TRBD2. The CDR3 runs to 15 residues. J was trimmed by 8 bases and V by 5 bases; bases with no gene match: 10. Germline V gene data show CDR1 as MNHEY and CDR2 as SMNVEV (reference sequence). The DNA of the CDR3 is TGTGCCAGCAGTAACTCAGCGGGAGGGCCGTCTACGCAGTATTTT. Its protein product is CASSNSAGGPSTQYF.

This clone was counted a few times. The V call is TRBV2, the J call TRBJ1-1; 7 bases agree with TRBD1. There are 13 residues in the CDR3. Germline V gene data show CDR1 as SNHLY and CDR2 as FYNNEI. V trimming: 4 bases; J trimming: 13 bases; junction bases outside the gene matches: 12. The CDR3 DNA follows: TGTGCCAGCAGTGGGCAGGGGGTTGATTCCGATTTCTTT. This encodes CASSGQGVDSDFF.

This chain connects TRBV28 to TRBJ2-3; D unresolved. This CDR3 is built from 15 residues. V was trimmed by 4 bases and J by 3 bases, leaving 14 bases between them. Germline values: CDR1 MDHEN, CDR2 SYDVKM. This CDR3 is CASSYSPDWTDTQYF. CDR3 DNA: TGTGCCAGCAGTTACTCCCCCGATTGGACAGATACGCAGTATTTT.

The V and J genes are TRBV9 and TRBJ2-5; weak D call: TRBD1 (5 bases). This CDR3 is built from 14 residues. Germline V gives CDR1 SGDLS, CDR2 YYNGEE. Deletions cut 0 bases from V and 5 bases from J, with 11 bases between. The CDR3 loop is CASSVVVGAETQYF. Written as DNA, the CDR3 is TGTGCCAGCAGCGTAGTGGTAGGGGCGGAGACCCAGTACTTC.

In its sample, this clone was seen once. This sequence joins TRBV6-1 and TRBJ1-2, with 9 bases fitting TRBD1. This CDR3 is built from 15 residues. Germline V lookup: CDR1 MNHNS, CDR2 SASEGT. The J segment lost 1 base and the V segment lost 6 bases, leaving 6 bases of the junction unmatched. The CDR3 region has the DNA TGTGCCAGCAGCGTGGGACAGGGCGGTAACTATGGCTACACCTTC. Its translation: CASSVGQGGNYGYTF.

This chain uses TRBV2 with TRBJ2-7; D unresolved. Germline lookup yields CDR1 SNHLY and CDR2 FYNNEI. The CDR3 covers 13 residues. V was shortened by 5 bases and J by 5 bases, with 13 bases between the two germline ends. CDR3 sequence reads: CASSLQVLDEQYF. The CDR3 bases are TGTGCCAGCAGTTTGCAGGTGTTAGACGAGCAGTACTTC.

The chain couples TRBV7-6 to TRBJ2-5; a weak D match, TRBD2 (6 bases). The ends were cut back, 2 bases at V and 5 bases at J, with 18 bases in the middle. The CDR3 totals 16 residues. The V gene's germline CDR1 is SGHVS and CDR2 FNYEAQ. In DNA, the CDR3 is TGTGCCAGCAGCTTACTAGGTGGGGAGGTGGGTGAGACCCAGTACTTC. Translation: CASSLLGGEVGETQYF.

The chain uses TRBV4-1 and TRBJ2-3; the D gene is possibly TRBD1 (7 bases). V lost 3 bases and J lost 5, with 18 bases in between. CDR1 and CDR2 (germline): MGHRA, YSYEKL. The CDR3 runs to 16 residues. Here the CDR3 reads CASSHEDRVGGDTQYF. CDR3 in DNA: TGCGCCAGCAGCCATGAAGACAGGGTGGGAGGAGATACGCAGTATTTT.

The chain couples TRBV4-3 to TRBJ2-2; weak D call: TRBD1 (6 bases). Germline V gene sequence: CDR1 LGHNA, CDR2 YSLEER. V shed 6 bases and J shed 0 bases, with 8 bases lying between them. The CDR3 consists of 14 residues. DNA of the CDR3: TGCGCCAGCAGGGGACAACCGAACACCGGGGAGCTGTTTTTT. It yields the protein CASRGQPNTGELFF.

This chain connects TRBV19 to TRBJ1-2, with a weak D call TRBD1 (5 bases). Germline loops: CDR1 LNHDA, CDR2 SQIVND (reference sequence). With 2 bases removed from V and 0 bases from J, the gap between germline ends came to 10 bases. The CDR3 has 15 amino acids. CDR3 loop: CASSIRDSSNYGYTF. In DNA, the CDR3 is TGTGCCAGTAGTATACGTGACAGTTCTAACTATGGCTACACCTTC.

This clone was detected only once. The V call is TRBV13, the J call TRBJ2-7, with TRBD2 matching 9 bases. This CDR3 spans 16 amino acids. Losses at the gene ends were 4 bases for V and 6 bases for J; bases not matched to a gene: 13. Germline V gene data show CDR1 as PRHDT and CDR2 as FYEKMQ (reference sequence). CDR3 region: CASSSEGASGIFEQYF. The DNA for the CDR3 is TGTGCCAGCAGCTCAGAGGGGGCTAGCGGGATTTTCGAGCAGTACTTC. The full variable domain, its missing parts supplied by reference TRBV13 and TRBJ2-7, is AAGVIQSPRHLIKEKRETATLKCYPIPRHDTVYWYQQGPGQDPQFLISFYEKMQSDKGSIPDRFSAQQFSDYHSELNMSSLELGDSALYFCASSSEGASGIFEQYFGPGTRLTVT.

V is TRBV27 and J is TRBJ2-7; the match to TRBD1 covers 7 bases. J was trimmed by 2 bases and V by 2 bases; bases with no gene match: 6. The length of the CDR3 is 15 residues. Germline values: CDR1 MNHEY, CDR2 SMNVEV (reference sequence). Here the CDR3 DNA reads TGTGCCAGCAGTTTAGGCCCGGGACAGACCTACGAGCAGTACTTC. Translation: CASSLGPGQTYEQYF.

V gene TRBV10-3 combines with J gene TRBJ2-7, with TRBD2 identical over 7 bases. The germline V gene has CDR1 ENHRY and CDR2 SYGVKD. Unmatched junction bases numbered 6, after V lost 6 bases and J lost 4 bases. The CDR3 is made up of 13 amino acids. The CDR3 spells CAIRGEGPYEQYF. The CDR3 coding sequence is TGTGCCATCAGGGGGGAGGGACCTTACGAGCAGTACTTC.

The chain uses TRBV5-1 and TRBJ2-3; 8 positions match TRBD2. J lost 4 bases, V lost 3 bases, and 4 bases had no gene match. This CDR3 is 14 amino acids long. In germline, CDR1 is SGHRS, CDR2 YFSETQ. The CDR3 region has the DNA TGCGCCAGCAGCTCCCGAGCGGGAGCAGATACGCAGTATTTT. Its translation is CASSSRAGADTQYF.

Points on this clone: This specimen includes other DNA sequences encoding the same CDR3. The CDR3 region has the DNA TGTGCCAGCATCGGACAGGGAGATACTGAAGCTTTCTTT. Amino acids: CASIGQGDTEAFF. The V call is TRBV27, the J call TRBJ1-1; 8 bases match TRBD1. Germline loops: CDR1 MNHEY, CDR2 SMNVEV (reference sequence). The CDR3 runs 13 residues. J lost 5 bases, V lost 7 bases, and 6 bases had no gene match.

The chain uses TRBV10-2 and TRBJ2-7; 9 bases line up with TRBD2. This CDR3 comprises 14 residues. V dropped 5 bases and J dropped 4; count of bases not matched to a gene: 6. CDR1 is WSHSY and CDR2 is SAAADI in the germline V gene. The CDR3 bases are TGCGCCAGCAGTAAGCTAGCGGGGAAGTACGAGCAGTACTTC. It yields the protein CASSKLAGKYEQYF.